Listed below are T cell receptor beta chains from one sample, sequenced in a study of regulatory T cells in long-lasting Graves disease. TCRdb recomputed calls from the multiplex PCR reads with MiXCR, one row per CDR3 protein. The sample yields over 650,000 distinct CDR3 sequences, about 30% seen once. Specimen: peripheral blood mononuclear cells (PBMCs), collected when the disease was refractory, from a patient treated with antithyroid drugs. All receptors derive from a female donor with Graves disease. Both conserved end residues are part of each CDR3. A D gene is named only where the DNA matches it firmly. Only some rows state a clone size, as once, few, many or a class for expanded clones.

clone size	V gene	J gene	D gene	CDR3 protein	CDR3 DNA
few	TRBV7-9	TRBJ1-6	-	CASSLPSVAQGNSPLHF	TGTGCCAGCAGCTTACCATCCGTCGCCCAGGGGAATTCACCCCTCCACTTT
many	TRBV2	TRBJ1-2	TRBD1	CASSELGTGVYGYTF	TGTGCCAGCAGTGAACTGGGGACAGGGGTCTATGGCTACACCTTC
few	TRBV28	TRBJ2-7	-	CASSFGRGTREQYF	TGTGCCAGCAGTTTCGGCAGGGGAACCCGCGAGCAGTACTTC
few	TRBV9	TRBJ1-1	-	CASSVALDAEAEAFF	TGTGCCAGCAGCGTAGCTCTGGACGCAGAAGCTGAAGCTTTCTTT
many	TRBV7-9	TRBJ1-2	TRBD1	CASSLGDRGYGYTF	TGTGCCAGCAGCTTAGGCGACAGGGGCTATGGCTACACCTTC
-	TRBV5-1	TRBJ1-1	TRBD1	CASSWDRGMGTEAFF	TGCGCCAGCAGCTGGGACAGGGGGATGGGGACTGAAGCTTTCTTT
many	TRBV7-9	TRBJ2-5	-	CASSLSAGGETQYF	TGTGCCAGCAGCTTATCCGCAGGTGGAGAGACCCAGTACTTC
many	TRBV5-1	TRBJ2-6	TRBD1	CASSLGQGSSGANVLTF	TGTGCCAGCAGCTTGGGACAGGGGAGCTCTGGGGCCAACGTCCTGACTTTC
-	TRBV2	TRBJ2-7	-	CASSRGLPPYEQYF	TGTGCCAGCAGTAGAGGACTACCTCCCTACGAGCAGTACTTC
-	TRBV7-6	TRBJ2-7	-	CASSSAGESGKYEQYF	TGTGCCAGCAGCTCCGCCGGTGAAAGCGGCAAATACGAGCAGTACTTC
few	TRBV6-1	TRBJ1-2	-	CASSEVRVINYGYTF	TGTGCCAGCAGTGAAGTGAGGGTGATTAACTATGGCTACACCTTC
few	TRBV14	TRBJ2-7	TRBD1	CASSQPGQGFYEQYF	TGTGCCAGCAGCCAGCCGGGACAGGGTTTCTACGAGCAGTACTTC
few	TRBV2	TRBJ1-5	-	CASSLIDSSNQPQHF	TGTGCCAGCAGCCTGATCGACAGTAGCAATCAGCCCCAGCATTTT
-	TRBV30	TRBJ1-5	-	CAWSPPGSSNQPQHF	TGTGCCTGGAGTCCACCGGGGTCGAGCAATCAGCCCCAGCATTTT
-	TRBV28	TRBJ2-1	-	CASSFLRAHNEQFF	TGTGCCAGCAGTTTCTTGAGGGCCCACAATGAGCAGTTCTTC
few	TRBV6-1	TRBJ2-5	-	CASSESPGLTETQYF	TGTGCCAGCAGTGAATCGCCGGGTTTAACGGAGACCCAGTACTTC
few	TRBV7-9	TRBJ1-1	-	CASSLSPGEDPTEAFF	TGTGCCAGCAGCTTATCGCCAGGGGAAGATCCCACTGAAGCTTTCTTT
many	TRBV19	TRBJ1-1	-	CASSRVGTEAFF	TGTGCCAGCAGTAGGGTAGGCACTGAAGCTTTCTTT
-	TRBV6-2/TRBV6-3	TRBJ2-1	-	CASSYEAGYNEQFF	TGTGCCAGCAGTTACGAGGCGGGATACAATGAGCAGTTCTTC
-	TRBV7-2	TRBJ2-5	-	CASSFGSVPETQYF	TGTGCCAGCAGCTTCGGGTCGGTTCCGGAGACCCAGTACTTC
-	TRBV12-3/TRBV12-4	TRBJ2-2	-	CASSLTDDGELFF	TGTGCCAGCAGTTTAACGGACGACGGGGAGCTGTTTTTT
few	TRBV7-6	TRBJ2-5	-	CASSRGQTIQETQYF	TGTGCCAGCAGCCGAGGACAGACAATACAAGAGACCCAGTACTTC
-	TRBV2	TRBJ2-7	-	CASTSQYF	TGTGCCAGCACTTCTCAGTACTTC
many	TRBV2	TRBJ2-4	TRBD1	CASSLGQSVLQYF	TGTGCCAGCAGTTTGGGACAGTCGGTCCTTCAGTACTTC
-	TRBV28	TRBJ2-2	TRBD1	CASSLEGKGASGELFF	TGTGCCAGCAGTTTAGAGGGCAAGGGGGCGAGCGGGGAGCTGTTTTTT
few	TRBV6-2/TRBV6-3	TRBJ1-2	-	CASSYSGHKNYGYTF	TGTGCCAGCAGTTACTCGGGACACAAAAACTATGGCTACACCTTC
-	TRBV6-9	TRBJ1-1	-	CASSYSNPPEAFF	TGTGCCAGCAGTTACTCGAATCCTCCTGAAGCTTTCTTT
few	TRBV6-2/TRBV6-3	TRBJ1-2	-	CASSYSTGNNYGYTF	TGTGCCAGCAGTTACTCGACAGGCAACAACTATGGCTACACCTTC
-	TRBV12-3/TRBV12-4	TRBJ2-1	-	CASSLQGGEQFF	TGTGCCAGCAGTCTCCAGGGAGGTGAGCAGTTCTTC
-	TRBV6-1	TRBJ1-1	-	CASRTTPATEAFF	TGTGCCAGCAGGACGACACCGGCCACTGAAGCTTTCTTT
-	TRBV5-5	TRBJ1-5	-	CASSRTGGQSNQPQHF	TGTGCCAGCAGCAGAACGGGGGGGCAGAGCAATCAGCCCCAGCATTTT
-	TRBV29-1	TRBJ2-7	TRBD1	CSVEDETGVGF	TGCAGCGTTGAAGATGAGACAGGGGTCGGTTTC
many	TRBV24-1	TRBJ1-2	-	CATSDFGGNGYTF	TGTGCCACCAGTGATTTCGGGGGAAATGGCTACACCTTC
-	TRBV9	TRBJ1-6	TRBD1	CASSVGTGQGDSPLHF	TGTGCCAGCAGCGTGGGAACGGGACAGGGTGATTCACCCCTCCACTTT
-	TRBV15	TRBJ2-5	-	CASRVTETQYF	TGTGCCAGCAGGGTAACAGAGACCCAGTACTTC
-	TRBV12-5	TRBJ2-5	TRBD1	CASGRGQGPAETQYF	TGTGCTAGTGGTCGAGGACAGGGGCCGGCAGAGACCCAGTACTTC
-	TRBV6-5	TRBJ2-5	TRBD2	CASSYNFGRGLRQETQYF	TGTGCCAGCAGTTACAATTTTGGGAGGGGATTAAGGCAAGAGACCCAGTACTTC
-	TRBV7-9	TRBJ1-5	-	CASQKSSNQPQHF	TGTGCCAGTCAGAAGTCAAGCAATCAGCCCCAGCATTTT
few	TRBV29-1	TRBJ2-5	-	CSVESGLETQYF	TGCAGCGTTGAATCAGGGTTGGAGACCCAGTACTTC
few	TRBV6-5	TRBJ1-2	TRBD1	CASSYRTGRVTRDGYTF	TGTGCCAGCAGTTACCGGACAGGAAGGGTTACGCGGGATGGCTACACCTTC
-	TRBV3-1	TRBJ2-3	TRBD2	CASSQVERGSTDTQYF	TGTGCCAGCAGCCAAGTTGAGCGGGGCAGCACAGATACGCAGTATTTT
few	TRBV19	TRBJ1-2	-	CASSMEGYYGYTF	TGTGCCAGTAGTATGGAGGGATACTATGGCTACACCTTC
-	TRBV7-3	TRBJ2-7	-	CASSLRNRRNKHEQYF	TGTGCCAGCAGCTTAAGGAATCGTAGGAATAAGCACGAGCAGTACTTC